A selection of T cell receptor beta chains follows, all from one sample in a study of CD8 T cells in Susac syndrome. Each CDR3 protein is one row after TCRdb ran MiXCR on the immunoSEQ multiplex PCR reads. The sample gives roughly 200,000 distinct CDR3 sequences, 90% to 95% of which show up once; around 0.1% is in the top ten. The sample taken for sequencing was CD4+ T cells from PBMCs. These receptors were collected from a human donor in good health. Both conserved end residues are part of each CDR3. Each record gives: V gene, J gene, CDR3 protein.

>TRBV29-1|TRBJ1-4
CSVDRGDEKLFF
>TRBV2|TRBJ2-2
CASSRTSGRTGELFF
>TRBV30|TRBJ2-1
CAWKAAGGRNEQFF
>TRBV4-3|TRBJ2-1
CASSQEGTSLGGGEQFF
>TRBV11-2|TRBJ1-2
CASSRLRDTNYGYTF
>TRBV4-1|TRBJ2-4
CASSRGASLDWAKNIQYF
>TRBV28|TRBJ2-1
CATGLAGGRQNEQFF
>TRBV20-1|TRBJ2-3
CSAEGADTQYF
>TRBV12-3/TRBV12-4|TRBJ1-1
CASSRPGLTNTEAFF
>TRBV29-1|TRBJ1-1
CSAYRNTEAFF
>TRBV4-3|TRBJ2-2
CASSQVTGANTGELFF
>TRBV5-6|TRBJ2-5
CASTTVDGSQETQYF
>TRBV12-5|TRBJ1-5
CASGSPGNTNQPQHF
>TRBV13|TRBJ1-4
CASSQVGKLFF
>TRBV7-9|TRBJ1-1
CASSLAIAVGLNTEAFF
>TRBV23-1|TRBJ1-2
CASSQQAGTGGRYGYTF
>TRBV12-3/TRBV12-4|TRBJ1-2
CASSQGTGYTF
>TRBV5-1|TRBJ1-4
CASSYRGDSTNEKLFF
>TRBV19|TRBJ2-3
CASSMVKYDTQYF
>TRBV5-1|TRBJ2-5
CASSQGWTETQYF
>TRBV4-2|TRBJ1-2
CASSQDSDNYGYTF
>TRBV27|TRBJ1-6
CASSLGRGVLGSPLHF
>TRBV9|TRBJ1-4
CASSTLGGTNEKLFF
>TRBV5-1|TRBJ2-3
CASNRLSGRADTQYF
>TRBV30|TRBJ1-2
CAWSGRQGSGYTF
>TRBV29-1|TRBJ1-4
CSVESDEKLFF
>TRBV5-1|TRBJ2-1
CASSSSLAGYNEQFF
>TRBV27|TRBJ2-1
CASSLRLSRNEQFF
>TRBV28|TRBJ1-2
CASRRAGGGGYTF
>TRBV6-2/TRBV6-3|TRBJ2-7
CASRSDQYEQYF